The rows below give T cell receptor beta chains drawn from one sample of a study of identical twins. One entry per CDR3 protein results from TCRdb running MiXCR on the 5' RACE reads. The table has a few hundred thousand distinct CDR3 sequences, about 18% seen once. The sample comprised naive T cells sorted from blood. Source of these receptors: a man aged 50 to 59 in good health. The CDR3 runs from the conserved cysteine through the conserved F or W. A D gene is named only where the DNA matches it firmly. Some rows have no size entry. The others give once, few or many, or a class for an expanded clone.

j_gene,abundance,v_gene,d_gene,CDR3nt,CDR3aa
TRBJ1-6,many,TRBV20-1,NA,TGCAGTGCTAACAGAGTTTTGAGTCCCCTCCACTTT,CSANRVLSPLHF
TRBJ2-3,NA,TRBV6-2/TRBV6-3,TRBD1,TGTGCCAGCAGCCGACAGGGGGGTGGAGCAGATACGCAGTATTTT,CASSRQGGGADTQYF
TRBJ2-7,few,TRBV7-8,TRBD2,TGTGCCAGCAGCTCCTCCCCGTCCGGGGGGTTGGTCGAGCAGTACTTC,CASSSSPSGGLVEQYF
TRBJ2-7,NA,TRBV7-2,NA,TGTGCCAGCAGCTTAGAACGGGCATCCTACGAGCAGTACTTC,CASSLERASYEQYF
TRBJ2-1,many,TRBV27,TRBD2,TGTGCCAGCAGCAGGACTAGCGGGGGGGACAGCTCCTACAATGAGCAGTTCTTC,CASSRTSGGDSSYNEQFF
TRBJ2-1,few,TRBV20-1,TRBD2,TGCAGCCTGGGGGCGGGGGGGCCCGCTGAGCAGTTCTTC,CSLGAGGPAEQFF
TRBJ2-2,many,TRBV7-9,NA,TGTGCCAGCCCCCCAGGCGCGAACACCGGGGAGCTGTTTTTT,CASPPGANTGELFF
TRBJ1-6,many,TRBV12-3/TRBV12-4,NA,TGTGCCAAAACAGGACACTCCTATAATTCACCCCTCCACTTT,CAKTGHSYNSPLHF
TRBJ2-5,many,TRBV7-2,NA,TGTGCCAGCAGCTTTTACAGGGCTCAAGAGACCCAGTACTTC,CASSFYRAQETQYF
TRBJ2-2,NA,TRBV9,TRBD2,TGTGCCAGCAGCGACCCGACCGGGACTAGCGGGCCAAAACCTTACACCGGGGAGCTGTTTTTT,CASSDPTGTSGPKPYTGELFF
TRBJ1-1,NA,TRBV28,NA,TGTGCCAGCAGTTTACACACCCTGAACACTGAAGCTTTCTTT,CASSLHTLNTEAFF
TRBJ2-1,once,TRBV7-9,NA,TGTGCCAGCAGCCCCCTCGGGGACCCCTACAATGAGCAGTTCTTC,CASSPLGDPYNEQFF
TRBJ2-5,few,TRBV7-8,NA,TGTGCCAGCAGCTTAGCGCATGGCGGGGTTAGGGAGACCCAGTACTTC,CASSLAHGGVRETQYF
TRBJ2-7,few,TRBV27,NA,TGTGCCAGCAGTCTTATAGGGCAGGCTTACGAGCAGTACTTC,CASSLIGQAYEQYF
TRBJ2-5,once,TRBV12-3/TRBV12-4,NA,TGTGCCAGCAGTTTAGCAGCAGGGTCATCAGGGACCCAGTACTTC,CASSLAAGSSGTQYF
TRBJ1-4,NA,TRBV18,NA,TGTGCCAGCTCACACCGGCCCGGGCGCTGGGCTGGGGCGAATGAAAAACTGTTTTTT,CASSHRPGRWAGANEKLFF
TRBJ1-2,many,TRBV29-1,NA,TGCAGCGTGGGACCGGACTATGGCTACACCTTC,CSVGPDYGYTF
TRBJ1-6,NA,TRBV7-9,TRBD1,TGTGCCAGCAGCTTAGTGGACAGGGGGCTTGGGTCACCCCTCCACTTT,CASSLVDRGLGSPLHF
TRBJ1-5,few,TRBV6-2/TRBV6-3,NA,TGTGCCAGCAGAAAAGGGGGAAGCAATCAGCCCCAGCATTTT,CASRKGGSNQPQHF
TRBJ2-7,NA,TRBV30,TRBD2,TGTGCCTGGAGCAGGACTAGCCAGGGATACGAGCAGTACTTC,CAWSRTSQGYEQYF
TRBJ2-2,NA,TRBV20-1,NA,TGCAGTGCTAGTACTGTCAACACCGGGGAGCTGTTTTTT,CSASTVNTGELFF
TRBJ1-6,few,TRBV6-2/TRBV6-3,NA,TGTGCCAGCAGCCTCGCGCCGGGGAATTCACCCCTCCACTTT,CASSLAPGNSPLHF
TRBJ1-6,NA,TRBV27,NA,TGTGCCAGCAGTTTACTCCAGAGCTCCTATAATTCACCCCTCCACTTT,CASSLLQSSYNSPLHF
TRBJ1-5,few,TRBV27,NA,TGTGCCAGCAGTTTATCGAAAGAGCAGCCCCAGCATTTT,CASSLSKEQPQHF
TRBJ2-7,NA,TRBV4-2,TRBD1,TGTGCCAGCAGCTTACCGACAGGGGCGAACGAGCAGTACTTC,CASSLPTGANEQYF
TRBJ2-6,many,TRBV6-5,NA,TGTGCCAGCAGTTACCGGGGCTCTGGGGCCAACGTCCTGACTTTC,CASSYRGSGANVLTF
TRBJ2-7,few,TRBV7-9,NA,TGTGCCAGCAGCCGTACAGGGGGGGGCTCCTACGAGCAGTACTTC,CASSRTGGGSYEQYF
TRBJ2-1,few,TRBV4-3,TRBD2,TGCGCCAGCAGCCAAGAGGGGGCTAGCGGGTTCAATGAGCAGTTCTTC,CASSQEGASGFNEQFF
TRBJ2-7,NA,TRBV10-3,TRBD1,TGTGCCATCAGTGAGCCCGGACAGGGCTCCTACGAGCAGTACTTC,CAISEPGQGSYEQYF
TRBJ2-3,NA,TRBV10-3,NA,TGTGCCATCAGTGAAACAGGAGGGGGGGATACGCAGTATTTT,CAISETGGGDTQYF
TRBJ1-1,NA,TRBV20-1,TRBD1,TGCAGTGCGCCGGACAGGGTGTACACTGAAGCTTTCTTT,CSAPDRVYTEAFF
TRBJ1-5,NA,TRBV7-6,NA,TGTGCCAGCAGCTTAGTTGTGGGGCGCGGTCAGCCCCAGCATTTT,CASSLVVGRGQPQHF
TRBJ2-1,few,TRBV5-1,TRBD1,TGCGCCAGCAGACCGGGACAGGGGAGTCACAATGAGCAGTTCTTC,CASRPGQGSHNEQFF
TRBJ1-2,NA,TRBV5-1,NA,TGCGCCAGCAGCTTGACTAATAACTATGGCTACACCTTC,CASSLTNNYGYTF
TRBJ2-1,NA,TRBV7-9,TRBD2,TGTGCCAGCAGCCCGCGGGGACTAGCGGGGGGCAATGAGCAGTTCTTC,CASSPRGLAGGNEQFF
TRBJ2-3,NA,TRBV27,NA,TGTGCCAGCAGTAGGCAGGGGTCAGATACGCAGTATTTT,CASSRQGSDTQYF
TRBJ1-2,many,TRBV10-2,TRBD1,TGCGCCAGCAGTGAAAGAAGGACAGGGGAAGACTACACCTTC,CASSERRTGEDYTF
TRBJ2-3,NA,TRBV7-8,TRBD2,TGTGCCAGCAGCCCACTAGCGGGGGCCCGCACAGATACGCAGTATTTT,CASSPLAGARTDTQYF
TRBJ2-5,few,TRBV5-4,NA,TGTGCCAGCAGCCGGGACTGGGAAGAGACCCAGTACTTC,CASSRDWEETQYF
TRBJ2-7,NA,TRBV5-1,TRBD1,TGCGCCAGCTGCTGGGGACAGGGCTACGAGCAGTACTTC,CASCWGQGYEQYF
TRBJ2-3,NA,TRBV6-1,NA,TGTGCCAGCAGGCACCCCGGCTACCCAGGGCGCAGGGATACGCAGTATTTT,CASRHPGYPGRRDTQYF
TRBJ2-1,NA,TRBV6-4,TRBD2,TGTGCCAGCAGTGTACTAGCGGGAGTTGGCAATGACCAGTTCTTC,CASSVLAGVGNDQFF
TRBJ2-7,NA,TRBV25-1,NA,TGTGCCAGCAGTGATTGGGGTCTCGAGCAGTACTTC,CASSDWGLEQYF
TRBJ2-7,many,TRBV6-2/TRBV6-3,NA,TGTGCCAGCACCCACTCACGTGACAAATACGAGCAGTACTTC,CASTHSRDKYEQYF
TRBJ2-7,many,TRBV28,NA,TGTGCCAGCAGTCGCCACAGGGCAAACGAGCAGTACTTC,CASSRHRANEQYF
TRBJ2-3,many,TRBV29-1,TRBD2,TGCAGCGTTGTCGGCGGGGGGGTAGATACGCAGTATTTT,CSVVGGGVDTQYF
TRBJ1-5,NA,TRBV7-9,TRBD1,TGTGCCAGCAGCTCGCCGACAGGGTCTAATCAGCCCCAGCATTTT,CASSSPTGSNQPQHF
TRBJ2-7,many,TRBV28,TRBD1,TGTGCCAGCAGTTATCTGACAGGGGGCCGCGGAGTATACGAGCAGTACTTC,CASSYLTGGRGVYEQYF
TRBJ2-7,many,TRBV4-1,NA,TGCGCCAGCAGCCACCCTTCCGAGGGCCCAGGCAACGAGCAGTACTTC,CASSHPSEGPGNEQYF
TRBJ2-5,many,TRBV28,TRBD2,TGTGCCAGCAGTTTCCTGACTAGCGGGAACCAAGAGACCCAGTACTTC,CASSFLTSGNQETQYF
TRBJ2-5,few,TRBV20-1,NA,TGCAGTGCGCTAGCGTGGGAAGAGACCCAGTACTTC,CSALAWEETQYF
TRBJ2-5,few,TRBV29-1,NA,TGCAGCGGGGCCCGACAGGATTTAGAGACCCAGTACTTC,CSGARQDLETQYF
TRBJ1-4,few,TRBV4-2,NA,TGTGCCAGCAGCCAAACTGGACAGCCAACTAATGAAAAACTGTTTTTT,CASSQTGQPTNEKLFF